The sequence of this TCR beta chain was determined in a study of shared clonotypes between healthy human individuals (dated by TCRdb to about 2020). Describing the broader study: A couple of women and a few men aged 18 to 49 years were included in the cohort. For each donor, CD4 naive and CD4 memory were each given three plates, CD8 naive was given two plates, and CD8 memory was given one plate. The study deeply sequenced blood TCR repertoires of five healthy adults to estimate repertoire size and the extent of clonotype sharing between individuals. Different laboratories and diverse techniques were used to prepare libraries and sequence TCR repertoires, to increase sequencing depth and limit assay-specific biases. Leukapheresis yielded between about 0.94 and 10 billion PBMCs per donor. The full study reports these points: Because the study included only a small number of donors, the genetic and exposure-history diversity represented was limited. Even with the large sequencing depth, rarefaction of the sorted-subset datasets indicated that sequencing was incomplete. Clonotypes shared by all four sorted-subset donors showed higher generation probabilities than non-shared clonotypes. Pairwise subsampling led to the expectation that sequencing depth would affect the degree of clonotype sharing among donors. Naive subsets generally had larger estimated clonotype richness than memory subsets did. Sampling was restricted to blood, and TCR repertoires in tissues likely differ from the TCR repertoires found in blood. Across a handful of donors, about 5% of naive CD4, approximately 3.6% of naive CD8, roughly 2.3% of memory CD4, and under 0.45% of memory CD8 clonotypes were shared.

As for this clone: Its binding antigen is unknown. Per-base quality was not reported, and no clone a single base away is much larger than it.

Using the deep immunoSEQ assay, TCR CDR3 regions were amplified from genomic DNA by multiplex PCR. For each cell subset, the extracted genomic DNA was distributed evenly across all wells of several immunoSEQ 96-well plates, and each plate served as one replicate. For sorted subsets, around 200 ng genomic DNA, equal to 25,000 to 35,000 T cell genomes, was loaded into each replicate PCR. Purified libraries were quantified with a Qubit 3.0 fluorometer, sized on a Bioanalyzer 2100, and re-quantified with the KAPA Library Quantification kit. Each immunoSEQ 96-well plate was sequenced on its own single-read 150-cycle Illumina NextSeq 550 flow cell. In the original analysis: Because the immunoSEQ output included only junctional sequences and no quality scores, the filtering could not be the same as the filtering used for full-length reads. To assign V/J genes and CDR3, sequences were annotated using PyIR, a Python wrapper for IgBLAST v1.9, with IMGT germline references. Reads were filtered out if the reads had weak V/J assignments (E-value above 1e-6), no CDR3, stop codons, out-of-frame junctions, or ambiguous translated residues. A V3J clonotype was defined by an identical inferred V gene, J gene, and CDR3 amino acid sequence. Percentage overlap between repertoires was calculated by dividing the number of shared unique clonotypes by the size of the smaller repertoire. RTK rarefaction, the Chao1 estimator, and Recon v2.1 estimates of unobserved clonotypes were used to assess repertoire richness. For all TCRbeta clonotypes obtained by the gDNA method from a few donors, generation probabilities were computed with OLGA. Sourced from immuneACCESS, this table was stored by TCRdb with only in-frame sequences that have V and J called. A share of the clones is absent; for the studies checked, an unresolved V gene accounts for under half, and the remainder has no known explanation. That table supplies the V and J calls and clone size; D and trimming were determined from the DNA. The sample includes about 680,000 clones, with 92% observed a single time. Nearly 25% of the sample belongs to the ten largest clones.

V is reduced by 4 bases and J by 3 bases, leaving a spacing of 10 bases between them. The cysteine opens and the phenylalanine closes a CDR3 of 14 amino acids. CDR3 DNA only is kept here, 42 bases in frame from base 1. For CDR1 and CDR2, the germline V gene (reference sequence) lists SEHNR and FQNEAQ. CD8 naive samples were obtained by positive selection for CCR7 among CD45RO-negative cells, yielding a CD45RA+CCR7+ population from which TemRA cells were excluded. Healthy HIV-negative adults with no recently reported acute infections or vaccinations were included as donors. Every donor was a Caucasian adult residing in Nashville, Tennessee, USA. Blood was obtained by leukapheresis, after which PBMCs were separated by Ficoll-Histopaque density gradient centrifugation and cryopreserved in liquid nitrogen vapor phase. Analytical flow cytometry was used to check the purity and quantity of each magnetically sorted T cell population. Genomic DNA was isolated from every sorted fraction and measured by UV absorbance on a Nanodrop 2000c.

Recombination connected TRBV7-9 to TRBJ2-1; TRBD2 is perhaps the D gene, given 6 matching bases. This receptor was identified in a man aged 30 to 45 in good health. The sample comprised naive CD8+ T cells sorted from blood. What this sample's cell subset or site label stands for: CD45RA+CCR7+. Here the CDR3 is given as CASSSWEDYNEQFF. At the DNA level, the sequence is TGTGCCAGCAGCTCCTGGGAGGACTACAATGAGCAGTTCTTC. With the portions outside the CDR3 filled from the reference TRBV7-9 and TRBJ2-1 genes, the complete variable region becomes DTGVSQNPRHKITKRGQNVTFRCDPISEHNRLYWYRQTLGQGPEFLTYFQNEAQLEKSRLLSDRFSAERPKGSFSTLEIQRTEQGDSAMYLCASSSWEDYNEQFFGPGTRLTVL.